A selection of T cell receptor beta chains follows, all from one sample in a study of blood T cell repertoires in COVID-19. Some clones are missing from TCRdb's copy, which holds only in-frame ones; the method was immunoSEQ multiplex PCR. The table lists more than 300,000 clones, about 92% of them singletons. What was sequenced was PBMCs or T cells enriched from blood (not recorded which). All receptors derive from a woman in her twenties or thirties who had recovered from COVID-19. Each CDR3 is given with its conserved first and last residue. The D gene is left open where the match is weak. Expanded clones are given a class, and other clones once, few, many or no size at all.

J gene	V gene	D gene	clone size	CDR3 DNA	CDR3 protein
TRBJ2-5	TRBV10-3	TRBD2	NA	TGTGCCATCAGCGGACTAGCGGGAGTTGAGACCCAGTACTTC	CAISGLAGVETQYF
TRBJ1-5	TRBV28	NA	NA	TGTGCCAGCAGATTTACGCAGGGATATAGCAATCAGCCCCAGCATTTT	CASRFTQGYSNQPQHF
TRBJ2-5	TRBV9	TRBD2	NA	TGTGCCAGCAGTGTAACCCTAGCGGGGGGCCAAGAGACCCAGTACTTC	CASSVTLAGGQETQYF
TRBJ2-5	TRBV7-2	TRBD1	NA	TGTGCCAGCAGCTCCGACAGGGGGCCGTGGGAGACCCAGTACTTC	CASSSDRGPWETQYF
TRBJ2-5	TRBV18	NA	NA	TGTGCCAGCTCACGGGCCCCCGGCGAGGAGACCCAGTACTTC	CASSRAPGEETQYF
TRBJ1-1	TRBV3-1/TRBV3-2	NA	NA	TGTGCCAGCAGCCAGGTGGGACAGAACACTGAAGCTTTCTTT	CASSQVGQNTEAFF
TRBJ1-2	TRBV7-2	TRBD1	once	TGTGCCAGCAGCTCGGGACAGTCCTACAGGGGCTACACCTTC	CASSSGQSYRGYTF
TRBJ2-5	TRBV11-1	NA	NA	TGTGCCAGCAGCTTAATTACAGCGGGGACCCAGTACTTC	CASSLITAGTQYF
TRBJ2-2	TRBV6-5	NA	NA	TGTGCCAGCAGTATCGACAGGCCGGGCGGGCTGTTTTTT	CASSIDRPGGLFF
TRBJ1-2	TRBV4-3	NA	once	TGCGCCAGCAGCCAAGTTCGGGGGGGAGATGGCTACACCTTC	CASSQVRGGDGYTF
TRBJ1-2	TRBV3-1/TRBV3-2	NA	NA	TGTGCCAGCAGCCAAGTTATGACTGGCGGCTACACCTTC	CASSQVMTGGYTF
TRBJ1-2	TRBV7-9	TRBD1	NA	TGTGCCAGCAGCTCCTCCGGGACAGGGCTCTATGGCTACACCTTC	CASSSSGTGLYGYTF
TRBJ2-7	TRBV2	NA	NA	TGTGCCAGCAGTCTTACTCCCGACTACGAGCAGTACTTC	CASSLTPDYEQYF
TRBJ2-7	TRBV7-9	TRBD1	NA	TGTGCCAGCAGTCAAACAGGGGGTGTCTCCTACGAGCAGTACTTC	CASSQTGGVSYEQYF
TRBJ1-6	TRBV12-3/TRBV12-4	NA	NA	TGTGCCAGCACCCGGGATGGCCGTTCACCCCTCCACTTT	CASTRDGRSPLHF
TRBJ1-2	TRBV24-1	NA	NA	TGTGCCACCAGTGACCCAACAGGTCCGGCCTATGGCTACACCTTC	CATSDPTGPAYGYTF
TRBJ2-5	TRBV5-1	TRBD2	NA	TGCGCCAGCAGCTGGGCTAGCGGGGGCCGCAAAGAGACCCAGTACTTC	CASSWASGGRKETQYF
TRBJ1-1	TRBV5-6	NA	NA	TGTGCCAGCAGCTTGGTATCGTTGGTGAGGGAAGCTTTCTTT	CASSLVSLVREAFF
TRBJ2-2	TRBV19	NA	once	TGTGCCAGTAGTATCTCGGTGGCAGGGGCCGCGAACACCGGGGAGCTGTTTTTT	CASSISVAGAANTGELFF
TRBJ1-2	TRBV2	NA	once	TGTGCCAGCAGAAACAGGGACTATGGCTACACCTTC	CASRNRDYGYTF
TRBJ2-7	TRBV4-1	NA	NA	TGCGCCAGCAGCAATATCTTCTACGAGCAGTACTTC	CASSNIFYEQYF
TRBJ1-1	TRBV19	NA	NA	TGTGCCAGTAGTGCCCTTGAGGCGGTATTCACTGAAGCTTTCTTT	CASSALEAVFTEAFF
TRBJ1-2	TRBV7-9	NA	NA	TGTGCCAGCAGCTTAATGGGGGGTTATGGCTACACCTTC	CASSLMGGYGYTF
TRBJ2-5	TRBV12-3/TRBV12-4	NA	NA	TGTGCCAGCAGCCTCTACCCAGAGACCCAGTACTTC	CASSLYPETQYF
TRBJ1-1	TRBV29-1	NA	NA	TGCAGCGCAACCCGAGTACTGAACACTGAAGCTTTCTTT	CSATRVLNTEAFF
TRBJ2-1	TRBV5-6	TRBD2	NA	TGTGCCAGCAGTCGGAGCTGGACTAGCCTTAGCTCCTACAATGAGCAGTTCTTC	CASSRSWTSLSSYNEQFF
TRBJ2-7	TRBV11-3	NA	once	TGTGCCAGCAGCTTACAGGCAAGCTCCTACGAGCAGTACTTC	CASSLQASSYEQYF
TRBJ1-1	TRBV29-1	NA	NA	TGCAGCGCCCGGCCCCTGGGAGTCGCGGGGAACACTGAAGCTTTCTTT	CSARPLGVAGNTEAFF
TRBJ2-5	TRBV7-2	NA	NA	TGTGCCAGCAGCTTAGGAGGGGGAGAGACCCAGTACTTC	CASSLGGGETQYF
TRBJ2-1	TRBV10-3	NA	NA	TGTGCCATCAGTGAATTCAACAATGAGCAGTTCTTC	CAISEFNNEQFF
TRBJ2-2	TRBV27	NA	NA	TGTGCCAGCTCGACAGGTCCGAACACCGGGGAGCTGTTTTTT	CASSTGPNTGELFF
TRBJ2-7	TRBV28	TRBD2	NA	TGTGCCAGCAGTTTTAGAGGGAGGGCCTACGAGCAGTACTTC	CASSFRGRAYEQYF